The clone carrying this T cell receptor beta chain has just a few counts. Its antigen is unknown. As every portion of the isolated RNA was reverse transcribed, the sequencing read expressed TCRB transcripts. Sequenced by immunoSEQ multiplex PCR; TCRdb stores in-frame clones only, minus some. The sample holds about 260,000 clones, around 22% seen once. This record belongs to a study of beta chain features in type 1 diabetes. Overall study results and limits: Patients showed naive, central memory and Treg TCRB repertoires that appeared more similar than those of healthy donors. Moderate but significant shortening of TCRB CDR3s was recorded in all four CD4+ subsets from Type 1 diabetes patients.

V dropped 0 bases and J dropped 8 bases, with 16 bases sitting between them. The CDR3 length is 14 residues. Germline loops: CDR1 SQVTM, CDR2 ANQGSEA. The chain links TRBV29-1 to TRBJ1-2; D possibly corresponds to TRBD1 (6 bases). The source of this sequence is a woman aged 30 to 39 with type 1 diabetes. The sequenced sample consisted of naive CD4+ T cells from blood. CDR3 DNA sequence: TGCAGCGTTGAAGATAACGGGGGGCTGGGAGGCTACACCTTC. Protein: CSVEDNGGLGGYTF.